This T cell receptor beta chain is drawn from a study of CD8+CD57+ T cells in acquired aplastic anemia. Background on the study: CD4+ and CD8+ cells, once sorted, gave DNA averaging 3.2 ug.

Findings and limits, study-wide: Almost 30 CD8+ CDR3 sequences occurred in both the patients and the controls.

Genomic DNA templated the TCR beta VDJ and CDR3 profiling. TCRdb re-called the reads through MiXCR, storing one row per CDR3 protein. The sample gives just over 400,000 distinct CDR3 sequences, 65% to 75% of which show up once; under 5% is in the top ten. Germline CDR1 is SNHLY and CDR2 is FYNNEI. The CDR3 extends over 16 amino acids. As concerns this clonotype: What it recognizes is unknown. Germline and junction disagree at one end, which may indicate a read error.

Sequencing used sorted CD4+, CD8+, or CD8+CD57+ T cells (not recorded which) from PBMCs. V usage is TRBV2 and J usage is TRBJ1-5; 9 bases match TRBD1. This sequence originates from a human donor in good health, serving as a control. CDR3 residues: CASGEGGTGFNQSQHF. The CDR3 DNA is TGTGCCAGCGGGGAGGGAGGGACAGGGTTCAATCAGTCCCAGCATTTT.